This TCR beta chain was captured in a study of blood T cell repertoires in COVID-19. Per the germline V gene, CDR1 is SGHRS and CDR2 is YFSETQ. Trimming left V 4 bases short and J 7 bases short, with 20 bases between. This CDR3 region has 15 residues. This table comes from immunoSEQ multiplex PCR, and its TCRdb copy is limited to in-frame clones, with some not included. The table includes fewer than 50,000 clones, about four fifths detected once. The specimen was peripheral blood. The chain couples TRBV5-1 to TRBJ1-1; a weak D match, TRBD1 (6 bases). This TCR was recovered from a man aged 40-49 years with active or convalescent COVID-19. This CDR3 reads CASSILTGGLNEAFF. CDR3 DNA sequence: TGCGCCAGCAGCATACTGACAGGTGGTCTAAATGAAGCTTTCTTT.